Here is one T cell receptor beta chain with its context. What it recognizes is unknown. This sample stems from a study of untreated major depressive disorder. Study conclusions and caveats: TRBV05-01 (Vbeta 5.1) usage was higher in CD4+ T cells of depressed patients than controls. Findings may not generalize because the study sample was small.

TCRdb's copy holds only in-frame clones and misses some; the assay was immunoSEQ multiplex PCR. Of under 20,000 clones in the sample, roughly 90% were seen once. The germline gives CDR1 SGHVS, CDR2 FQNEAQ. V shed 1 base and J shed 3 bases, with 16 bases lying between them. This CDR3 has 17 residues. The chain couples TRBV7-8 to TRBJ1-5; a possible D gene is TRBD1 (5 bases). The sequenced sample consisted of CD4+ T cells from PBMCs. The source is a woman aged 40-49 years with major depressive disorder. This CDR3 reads CASSLVPGRRNNQPQHF. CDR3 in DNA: TGTGCCAGCAGCTTAGTTCCGGGACGAAGGAACAATCAGCCCCAGCATTTT. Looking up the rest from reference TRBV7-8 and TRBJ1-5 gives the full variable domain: GAGVSQSPRYKVAKRGQDVALRCDPISGHVSLFWYQQALGQGPEFLTYFQNEAQLDKSGLPSDRFFAERPEGSVSTLKIQRTQQEDSAVYLCASSLVPGRRNNQPQHFGDGTRLSIL.